This TCR beta chain was observed in a study of vaccination effects on CD4 cells after COVID-19 (dated by TCRdb to the early 2020s). The study in broad terms: Each participant received two doses of an mRNA SARS-CoV-2 vaccine, either BNT162b2 or mRNA-1273. In both COVID-19 convalescent patients and infection-naive vaccine recipients, the study compared SARS-CoV-2 spike-specific CD4+ TCR repertoires from before mRNA vaccination with those from after it. The full study included ten to eleven COVID-19 convalescent patients and a handful of SARS-CoV-2-naive healthy vaccine recipients. The Oncomine TCR Beta short-read assay on an Illumina iSeq 100 was used to sequence cultures from other donors in the study. On the study overall, not on this receptor specifically: Among healthy vaccine recipients, nearly all vaccine-induced clones were SARS-CoV-2 mono-reactive, and only 1 of 255 was cross-reactive with common cold coronaviruses. Both infection-induced and vaccine-induced clones contracted markedly at late post-vaccination timepoints, which is consistent with waning T cell responses. Limitations of the study were the small number of convalescent patients and the absence of early post-infection timepoints.

Note on this clone: This clone's antigen is unknown. No much larger clone exists at a distance of one base, and base qualities are not known.

For CDR1 and CDR2, the germline V gene lists KGHDR and SFDVKD. V and J are trimmed by 12 bases and 6 bases, and the gene matches miss 9 bases of the junction. From cysteine to phenylalanine, the CDR3 is 13 amino acids long. The entry retains the CDR3 DNA only, 39 bases that are in frame from base 1. In the ViraFEST assay, PBMC were stimulated with viral peptide pools, and TCR sequencing was then used to find antigen-specific CD4+ T cell clonotypes based on their expansion. After approximately 11 days of culture, CD4+ T cells were isolated with the EasySep CD4+ T cell isolation kit. Negative nucleocapsid antibody results before and after vaccination confirmed that the healthy vaccine recipients had no prior SARS-CoV-2 infection. Each well held over 1.5 million PBMC cultured in IMDM containing around 5% human AB serum, roughly 9.6 IU/ml IL-2 and gentamicin, along with 10 ug/ml peptides. Half of the culture medium was replaced with fresh IL-2-containing medium on days 3 and 7. Each peptide stimulation condition was cultured in triplicate wells unless otherwise noted. Using Ficoll-Paque Plus gradient centrifugation, PBMC were separated from whole blood and then either used fresh or cryopreserved at -140C. The overlapping peptide pools covered the spike proteins of SARS-CoV-2 and of the common cold coronaviruses HCoV-NL63, HCoV-OC43 and HCoV-229E. The QIAamp micro DNA kit was used to extract genomic DNA from the cultured CD4+ T cells.

Libraries were prepared through the immunoSEQ multiplex PCR assay. TCR beta CDR3 sequencing was performed on DNA from the cultured, isolated CD4+ T cells. The original methods were these. Non-productive TCR sequences were discarded, and reads were trimmed to the CDR3 region, with only CDR3s of 7 or more amino acids retained. The MANAFEST web app was used to pick out antigen-specific clonotypes by comparing their expansion in peptide wells with that in reference cultures. For clones to be considered positive, expansion at FDR<0.05 versus reference and all other wells, an odds ratio above 5, and a frequency above 0.1% in two replicate wells were required. A clonotype was called cross-reactive if it was significantly expanded both in SARS-CoV-2 spike wells and in at least one common cold coronavirus spike condition. Using the stringdist R package, CDR3 similarity was measured by Levenshtein distance, and unrooted trees were constructed with ape in R 3.6.1. TCRdb carries this immuneACCESS record with in-frame sequences only. Its versions omit some clonotypes, under half of them owing to an unresolved V gene in the studies checked, with the rest unexplained. The V and J calls and the clone size are those of that table, but D and trimming were determined from the DNA. For this sample there are about 52,000 clones; approximately 79% appear just once. The ten largest clones add up to 5% to 7% of the sample.

This specimen consisted of CD4+ T cells from PBMCs cultured with HCoV-OC43 spike peptides, obtained before COVID-19 vaccination. The label giving this sample's cell subset or site can be read as: HCoV-OC43 spike overlapping peptide pool stimulation. The chain is encoded by TRBV24-1 joined to TRBJ2-3, and 9 junction bases match TRBD1. This TCR was recovered from a human donor who received a COVID-19 vaccine. The CDR3 has the sequence CAVAGQGLDTQYF. The DNA sequence is as follows: TGTGCCGTGGCGGGACAGGGTCTGGATACGCAGTATTTT.